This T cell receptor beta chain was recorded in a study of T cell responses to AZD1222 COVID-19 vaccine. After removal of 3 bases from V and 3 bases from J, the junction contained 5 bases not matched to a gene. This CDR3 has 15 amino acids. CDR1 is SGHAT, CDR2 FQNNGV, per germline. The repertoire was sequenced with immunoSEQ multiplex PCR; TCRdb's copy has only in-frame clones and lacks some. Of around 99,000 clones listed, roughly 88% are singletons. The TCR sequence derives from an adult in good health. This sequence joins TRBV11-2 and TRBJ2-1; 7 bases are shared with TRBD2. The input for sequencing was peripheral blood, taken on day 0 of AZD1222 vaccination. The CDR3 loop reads CASSFGSSGYNEQFF. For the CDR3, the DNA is TGTGCCAGCAGCTTTGGGTCTAGCGGCTACAATGAGCAGTTCTTC.